This T cell receptor beta chain was observed in a study of cytomegalovirus exposure and HLA in healthy donors. The study, taken as a whole, reports: There were reportedly fewer N-insertions in an Asian-associated ancestry cluster than the approximately 670-donor mean, in a later analysis. It emerged from a later analysis that several of the most significant clusters appeared to be linked to common viral pathogens. The authors reported that TCR beta sequences could predict HLA-A and HLA-B alleles. These predictions were accurate for most subjects in the first cohort. Around 160 TCR beta chains were listed as cytomegalovirus-associated.

Primers included in the PCR were 60 Vbeta and 13 Jbeta primers. Assay: immunoSEQ multiplex PCR; the TCRdb copy retains only in-frame clones and omits some. The data hold about 67,000 clones, with around 63% observed a single time. To note about this clone: Its antigen is still unknown.

Germline values: CDR1 MGHRA, CDR2 YSYEKL. V dropped 1 base and J dropped 5; count of bases not matched to a gene: 9. The CDR3 runs to 16 residues. The TCR was taken from a woman in her 30s in good health and CMV-seronegative. The specimen sequenced was PBMCs. The chain carries TRBV4-1 and TRBJ2-5, with 8 bases identical to TRBD1. As DNA, the CDR3 is TGCGCCAGCAGCCAAGGACAGGGGACAACCTTTGAGACCCAGTACTTC. It specifies CASSQGQGTTFETQYF.